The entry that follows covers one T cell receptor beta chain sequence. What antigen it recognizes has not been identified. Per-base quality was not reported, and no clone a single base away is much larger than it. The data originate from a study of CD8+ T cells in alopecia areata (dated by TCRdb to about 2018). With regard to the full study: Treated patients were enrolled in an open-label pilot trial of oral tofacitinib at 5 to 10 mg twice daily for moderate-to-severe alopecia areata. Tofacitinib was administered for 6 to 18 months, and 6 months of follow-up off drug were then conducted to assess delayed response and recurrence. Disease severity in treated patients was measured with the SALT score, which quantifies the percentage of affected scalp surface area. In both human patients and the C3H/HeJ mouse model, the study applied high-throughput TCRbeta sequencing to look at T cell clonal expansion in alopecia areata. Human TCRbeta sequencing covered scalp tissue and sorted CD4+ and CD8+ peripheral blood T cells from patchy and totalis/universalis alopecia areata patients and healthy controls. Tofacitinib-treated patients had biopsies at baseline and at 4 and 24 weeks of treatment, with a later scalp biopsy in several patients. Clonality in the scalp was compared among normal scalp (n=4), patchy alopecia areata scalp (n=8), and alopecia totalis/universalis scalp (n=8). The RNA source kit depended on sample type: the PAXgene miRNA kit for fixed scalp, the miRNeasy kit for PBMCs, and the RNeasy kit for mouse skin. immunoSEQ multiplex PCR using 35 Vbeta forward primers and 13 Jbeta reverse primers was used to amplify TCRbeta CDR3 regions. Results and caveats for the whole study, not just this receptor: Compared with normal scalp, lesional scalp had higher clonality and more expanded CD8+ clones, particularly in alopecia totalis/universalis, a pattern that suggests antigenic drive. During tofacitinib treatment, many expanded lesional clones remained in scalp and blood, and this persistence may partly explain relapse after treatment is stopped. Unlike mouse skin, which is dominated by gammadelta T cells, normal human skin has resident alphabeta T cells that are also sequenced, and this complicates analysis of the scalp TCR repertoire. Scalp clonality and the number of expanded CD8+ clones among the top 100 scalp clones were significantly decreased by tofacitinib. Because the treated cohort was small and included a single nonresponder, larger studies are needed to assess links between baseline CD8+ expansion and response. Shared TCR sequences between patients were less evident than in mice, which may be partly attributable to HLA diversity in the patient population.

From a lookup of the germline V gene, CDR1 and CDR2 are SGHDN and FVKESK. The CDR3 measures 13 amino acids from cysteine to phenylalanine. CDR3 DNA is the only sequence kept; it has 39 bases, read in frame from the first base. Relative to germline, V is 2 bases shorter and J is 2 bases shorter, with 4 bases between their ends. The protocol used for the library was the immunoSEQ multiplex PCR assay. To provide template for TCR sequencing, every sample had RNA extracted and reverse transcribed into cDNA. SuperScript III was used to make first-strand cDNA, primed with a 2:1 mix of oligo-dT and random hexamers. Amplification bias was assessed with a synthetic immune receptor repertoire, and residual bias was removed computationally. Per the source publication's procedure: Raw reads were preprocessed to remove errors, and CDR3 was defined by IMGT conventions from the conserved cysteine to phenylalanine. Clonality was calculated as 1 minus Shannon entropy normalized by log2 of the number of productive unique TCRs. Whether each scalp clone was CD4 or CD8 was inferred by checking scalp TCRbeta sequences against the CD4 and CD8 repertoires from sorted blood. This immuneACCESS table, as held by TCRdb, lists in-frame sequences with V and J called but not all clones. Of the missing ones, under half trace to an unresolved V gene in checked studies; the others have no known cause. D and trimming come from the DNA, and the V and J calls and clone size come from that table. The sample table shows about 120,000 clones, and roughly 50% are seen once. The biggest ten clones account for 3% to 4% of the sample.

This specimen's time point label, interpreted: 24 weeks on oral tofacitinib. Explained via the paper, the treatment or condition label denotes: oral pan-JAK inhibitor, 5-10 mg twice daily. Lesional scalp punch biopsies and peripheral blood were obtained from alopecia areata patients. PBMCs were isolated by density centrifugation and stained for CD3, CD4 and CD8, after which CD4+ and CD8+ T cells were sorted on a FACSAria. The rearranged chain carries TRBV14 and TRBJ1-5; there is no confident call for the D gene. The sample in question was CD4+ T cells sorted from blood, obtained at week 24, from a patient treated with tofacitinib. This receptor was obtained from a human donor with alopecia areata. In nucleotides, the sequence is TGTGCCAGCAGCCAATCAGGCAATCAGCCCCAGCATTTT. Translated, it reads CASSQSGNQPQHF.